The clone carrying this TCR beta chain was observed a single time. The target antigen is unknown. This sample is drawn from a study of OX40 agonist ivuxolimab in advanced cancers. This CDR3 has 14 residues. V lost 5 bases to trimming and J lost 5 bases; unmatched junction nucleotides: 6. CDR1 and CDR2 (germline): SGHTA, FQGNSA. Study results and limitations: Expanded peripheral T cells had an undetermined antigen specificity. Some patients who did not respond also had low normalized T-cell clonal expansion. At doses 0.1 to 3.0 mg/kg, CD4+ and CD8+ clones expanded.

Here immunoSEQ multiplex PCR was the method, and the copy in TCRdb shows in-frame clones only, minus some. The data hold fewer than 85,000 clones, with 80% to 90% observed a single time. The chain employs TRBV7-2 and TRBJ1-2; 9 positions agree with TRBD1. The sample in question was CD4+ or CD8+ T cells sorted from blood, obtained in a trial of the OX40 agonist ivuxolimab. This receptor was obtained from an adult with an advanced solid tumor such as melanoma, head and neck, liver or kidney cancer. CDR3 sequence: CASSALQGAYGYTF. CDR3 coding DNA: TGTGCCAGCAGCGCGCTACAGGGGGCGTATGGCTACACCTTC.